The clone carrying this TCR beta chain has ten or more counts. This record belongs to a study of shared clonotypes between healthy human individuals. Study information: The donor pool was made up of two women and three men aged 18 to 49.

The study enrolled healthy HIV-negative adults without recent acute infections or vaccinations as donors. Ten immunoSEQ deep assay plates were used to sequence unsorted PBMC DNA. The assay was immunoSEQ multiplex PCR, and TCRdb's table has in-frame clones only and misses some. The repertoire consists of about half a million clones, with roughly 77% occurring once and the leading ten covering 13%. There are 14 residues in the CDR3. V was pared by 3 bases and J by 9 bases, with 15 bases between. The germline gives CDR1 KGHSH, CDR2 LQKENI. The sample taken for sequencing was PBMCs. The V and J genes are TRBV18 and TRBJ2-1, with a weak D call TRBD2 (6 bases). The origin of this receptor is a woman aged 40 to 50 in good health. Some clones in this sample may be carry-over from other donors' samples. CDR3 loop: CASSPVGRGGEQFF. In nucleotides, the CDR3 is TGTGCCAGCTCACCGGTGGGTCGGGGAGGTGAGCAGTTCTTC.